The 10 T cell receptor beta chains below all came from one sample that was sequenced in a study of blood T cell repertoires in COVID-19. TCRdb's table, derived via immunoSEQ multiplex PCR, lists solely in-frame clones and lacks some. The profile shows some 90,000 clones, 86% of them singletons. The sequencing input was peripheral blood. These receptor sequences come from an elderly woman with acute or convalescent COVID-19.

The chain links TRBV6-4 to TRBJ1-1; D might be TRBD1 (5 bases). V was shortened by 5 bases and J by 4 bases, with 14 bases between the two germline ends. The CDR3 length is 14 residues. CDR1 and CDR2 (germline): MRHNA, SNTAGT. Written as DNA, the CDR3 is TGTGCCAGCAGTCCCGGGGGGATCTCCACTGAAGCTTTCTTT. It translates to CASSPGGISTEAFF.

CDR3 protein: CAWSAGTFSAKNIQYF. CDR3 sequence (DNA): TGTGCCTGGAGTGCGGGGACATTTTCAGCCAAAAACATTCAGTACTTC. V is TRBV30 and J is TRBJ2-4, with D possibly being TRBD1 (6 bases). V was shortened by 1 base and J by 0 bases, with 13 bases between the two germline ends. Germline lookup yields CDR1 GTSNPN and CDR2 SVGIG (reference sequence). This CDR3 comprises 16 residues.

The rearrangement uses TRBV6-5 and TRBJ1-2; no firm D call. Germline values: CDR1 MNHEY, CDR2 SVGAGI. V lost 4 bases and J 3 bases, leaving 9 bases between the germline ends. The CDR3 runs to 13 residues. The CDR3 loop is CASSFRGDYGYTF. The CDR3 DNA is TGTGCCAGCAGTTTTCGGGGAGACTATGGCTACACCTTC.

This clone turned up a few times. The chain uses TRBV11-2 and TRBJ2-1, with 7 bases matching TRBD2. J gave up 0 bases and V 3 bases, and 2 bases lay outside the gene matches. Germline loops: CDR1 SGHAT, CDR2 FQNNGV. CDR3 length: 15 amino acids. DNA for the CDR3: TGTGCCAGCAGCTTCCAGCGGGGCTCCTACAATGAGCAGTTCTTC. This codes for CASSFQRGSYNEQFF.

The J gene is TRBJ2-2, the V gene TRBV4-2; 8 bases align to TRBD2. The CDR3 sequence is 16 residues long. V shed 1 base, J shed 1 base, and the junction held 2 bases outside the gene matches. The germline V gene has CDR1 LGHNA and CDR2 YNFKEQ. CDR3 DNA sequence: TGTGCCAGCAGCCAAGGGGGACTAGGGAACACCGGGGAGCTGTTTTTT. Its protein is CASSQGGLGNTGELFF.

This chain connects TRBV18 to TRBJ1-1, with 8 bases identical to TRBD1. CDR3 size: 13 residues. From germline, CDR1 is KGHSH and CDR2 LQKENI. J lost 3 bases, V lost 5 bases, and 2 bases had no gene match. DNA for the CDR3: TGTGCCAGCTCAGGACAGGGAGACACTGAAGCTTTCTTT. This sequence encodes CASSGQGDTEAFF.

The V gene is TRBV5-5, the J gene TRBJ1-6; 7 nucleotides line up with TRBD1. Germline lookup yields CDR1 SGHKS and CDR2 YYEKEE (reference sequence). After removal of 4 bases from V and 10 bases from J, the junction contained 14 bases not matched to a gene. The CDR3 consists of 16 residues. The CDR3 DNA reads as TGTGCCAGCAGCCCGGGATCGGGACAGACACTCTCACCCCTCCACTTT. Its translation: CASSPGSGQTLSPLHF.

As DNA, the CDR3 is TGTGCCAGCAGTGACAGTCGGAGGGCTTTCTTT. It specifies CASSDSRRAFF. This chain uses TRBV6-1 with TRBJ1-1, with no clear D. CDR1 is MNHNS and CDR2 is SASEGT in the germline V gene. The CDR3 extends over 11 amino acids. Trimming removed 3 bases at V and 11 bases at J, with 10 bases between.

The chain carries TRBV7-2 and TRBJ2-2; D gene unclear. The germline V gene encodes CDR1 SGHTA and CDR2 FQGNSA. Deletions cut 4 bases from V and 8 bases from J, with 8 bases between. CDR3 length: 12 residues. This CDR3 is CASSSPGGELFF. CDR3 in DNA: TGTGCCAGCAGCTCCCCGGGTGGGGAGCTGTTTTTT.

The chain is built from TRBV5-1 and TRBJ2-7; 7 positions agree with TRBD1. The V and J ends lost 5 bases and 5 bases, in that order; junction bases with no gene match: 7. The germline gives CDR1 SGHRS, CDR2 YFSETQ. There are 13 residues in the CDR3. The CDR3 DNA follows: TGCGCCAGCAGGCCGGGACAGAAGGACGAGCAGTACTTC. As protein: CASRPGQKDEQYF.